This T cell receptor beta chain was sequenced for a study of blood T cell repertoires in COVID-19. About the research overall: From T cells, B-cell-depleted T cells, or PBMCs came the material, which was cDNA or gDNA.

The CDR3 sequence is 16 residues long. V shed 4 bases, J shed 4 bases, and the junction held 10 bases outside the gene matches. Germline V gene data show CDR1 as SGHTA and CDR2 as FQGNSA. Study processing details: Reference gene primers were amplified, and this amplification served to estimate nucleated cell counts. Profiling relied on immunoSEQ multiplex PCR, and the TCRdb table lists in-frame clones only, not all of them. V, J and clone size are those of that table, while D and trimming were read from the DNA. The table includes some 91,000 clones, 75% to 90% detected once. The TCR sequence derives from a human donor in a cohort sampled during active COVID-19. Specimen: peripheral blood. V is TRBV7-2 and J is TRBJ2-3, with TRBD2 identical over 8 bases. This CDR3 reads CASSSIPGGAADTQYF. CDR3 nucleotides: TGTGCCAGCAGCTCAATACCCGGGGGGGCGGCAGATACGCAGTATTTT. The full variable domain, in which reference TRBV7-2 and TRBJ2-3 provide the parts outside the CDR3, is GAGVSQSPSNKVTEKGKDVELRCDPISGHTALYWYRQSLGQGLEFLIYFQGNSAPDKSGLPSDRFSAERTGGSVSTLTIQRTQQEDSAVYLCASSSIPGGAADTQYFGPGTRLTVL.